A single sample is the source of the 9 T cell receptor beta chains below, sequenced in a study of T-cell memory formation after mild COVID-19. MiXCR, run by TCRdb on the 5' RACE reads, gives a single entry per CDR3 protein. The sample includes 65,000 to 95,000 distinct CDR3 sequences, more than 10% of them seen just once. The sample comprised PBMCs or a T cell subset sorted from them (not recorded which). Receptors were obtained from a man aged 18 to 30 who had mild COVID-19 (a few samples of this study predate the infection). Cell type and time point are not known.

The chain recombines TRBV4-1 with TRBJ2-1; D is perhaps TRBD1 or TRBD2 (6 bases each). The CDR3 extends over 14 amino acids. Germline V lookup: CDR1 MGHRA, CDR2 YSYEKL. The V and J ends lost 4 bases and 8 bases respectively, with 15 bases between them. In DNA, the CDR3 is TGCGCCAGCAGCCCGTTGGGGGCTAGCGATGAGCAGTTCTTC. It encodes CASSPLGASDEQFF.

This sequence joins TRBV5-1 and TRBJ2-7; weak D call: TRBD1 (6 bases). CDR3 size: 14 residues. Trimming shortened V by 1 base and J by 2 bases, and 10 bases separated the two germline ends. Looked up from germline, CDR1 is SGHRS and CDR2 is YFSETQ. This CDR3 reads CASSLMDRTYEQYF. The CDR3 bases are TGCGCCAGCAGCTTGATGGACAGAACCTACGAGCAGTACTTC.

In DNA form, the CDR3 reads TGTGCCAGCAGCCCGACAACAGATACGCAGTATTTT. Protein product: CASSPTTDTQYF. J is TRBJ2-3 and V is TRBV14; D gene uncertain. Trimming left V 4 bases short and J 3 bases short, with 5 bases between. This CDR3 region has 12 residues. Germline CDR1 is SGHDN and CDR2 is FVKESK.

This chain uses TRBV18 with TRBJ1-1; 7 nucleotides line up with TRBD1. V lost 3 bases to trimming and J lost 4 bases; unmatched junction nucleotides: 8. The CDR3 is 15 amino acids. Germline V gene data show CDR1 as KGHSH and CDR2 as LQKENI. The CDR3 DNA follows: TGTGCCAGCTCACCCGCCGGGACAGCGGGCACTGAAGCTTTCTTT. The encoded protein is CASSPAGTAGTEAFF.

There are a few counts of this clonotype. The rearrangement links TRBV4-3 to TRBJ1-1; 11 bases map to TRBD1. The CDR3 covers 16 residues. Germline loops: CDR1 LGHNA, CDR2 YSLEER. Trimming removed 0 bases from V and 4 bases from J; junction bases left unmatched: 4. As DNA, the CDR3 is TGCGCCAGCAGCCAAGATCCCGGGACAGGGGGCACTGAAGCTTTCTTT. It specifies CASSQDPGTGGTEAFF.

This clonotype was seen repeatedly, ten times or more. The V gene is TRBV4-1, the J gene TRBJ2-5, with D possibly matching TRBD2 (6 bases). The CDR3 consists of 15 residues. Trimming removed 4 bases from V and 4 bases from J, with 16 bases in between. CDR1 is MGHRA, CDR2 YSYEKL, per germline. DNA for the CDR3: TGCGCCAGCAGCCCTTTGGGGGGTAGCCTAGAGACCCAGTACTTC. It translates to CASSPLGGSLETQYF.

This clonotype was counted only a few times. The CDR3 DNA follows: TGTGCCAGCAGCTACCCCCCCCAAGATACGCAGTATTTT. Translated: CASSYPPQDTQYF. V usage is TRBV5-6 and J usage is TRBJ2-3, with D uncertain. CDR1 and CDR2 (germline): SGHDT, YYEEEE. Trimming left V 3 bases short and J 5 bases short, with 10 bases between. The CDR3 consists of 13 residues.

The rearrangement links TRBV10-3 to TRBJ2-2; 9 bases fit TRBD1. The J segment lost 5 bases and the V segment lost 3 bases, leaving 7 bases of the junction unmatched. This CDR3 has 16 amino acids. Germline V CDR1 and CDR2: ENHRY, SYGVKD. In DNA form, the CDR3 reads TGTGCCATCAGTGACCCGGCCGGGACAGGGACCGGGGAGCTGTTTTTT. The encoded protein is CAISDPAGTGTGELFF.

This clonotype was seen at least ten times. The rearrangement links TRBV6-1 to TRBJ1-1; possible D gene TRBD1, 5 bases. Germline V lookup: CDR1 MNHNS, CDR2 SASEGT. The V end lost 3 bases, the J end lost 1 base, and 12 bases lay between the germline ends. This CDR3 contains 15 residues. The CDR3 region is CASSDQAGTNTEAFF. The CDR3 DNA sequence: TGTGCCAGCAGTGATCAGGCAGGGACGAACACTGAAGCTTTCTTT.